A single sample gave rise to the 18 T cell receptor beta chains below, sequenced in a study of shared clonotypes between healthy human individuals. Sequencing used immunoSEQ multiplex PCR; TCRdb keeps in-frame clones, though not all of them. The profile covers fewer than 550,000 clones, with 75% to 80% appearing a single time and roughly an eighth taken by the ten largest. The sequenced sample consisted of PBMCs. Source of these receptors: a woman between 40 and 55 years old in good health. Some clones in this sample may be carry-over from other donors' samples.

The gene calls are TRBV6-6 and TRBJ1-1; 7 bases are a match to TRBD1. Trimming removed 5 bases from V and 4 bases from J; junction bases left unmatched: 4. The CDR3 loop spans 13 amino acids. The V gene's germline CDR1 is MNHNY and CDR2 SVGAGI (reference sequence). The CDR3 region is CASSGGTVTEAFF. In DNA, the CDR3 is TGTGCCAGCAGTGGAGGGACAGTCACTGAAGCTTTCTTT.

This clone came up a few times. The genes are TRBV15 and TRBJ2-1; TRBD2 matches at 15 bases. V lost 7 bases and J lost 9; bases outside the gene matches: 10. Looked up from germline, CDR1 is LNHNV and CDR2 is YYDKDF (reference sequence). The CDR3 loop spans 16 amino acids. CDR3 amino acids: CATTVGGTSGRSEQFF. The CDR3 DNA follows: TGTGCCACCACAGTGGGTGGGACTAGCGGGAGGTCTGAGCAGTTCTTC. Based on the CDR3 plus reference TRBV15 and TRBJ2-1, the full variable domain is DAMVIQNPRYQVTQFGKPVTLSCSQTLNHNVMYWYQQKSSQAPKLLFHYYDKDFNNEADTPDNFQSRRPNTSFCFLDIRSPGLGDTAMYLCATTVGGTSGRSEQFFGPGTRLTVL.

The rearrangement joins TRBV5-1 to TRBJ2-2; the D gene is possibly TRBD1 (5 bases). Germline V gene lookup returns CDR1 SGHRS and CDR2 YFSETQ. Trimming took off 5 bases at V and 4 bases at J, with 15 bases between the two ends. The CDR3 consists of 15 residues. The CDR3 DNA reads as TGCGCCAGCAGTGTCTTCCAGGGTGCCACCGGGGAGCTGTTTTTT. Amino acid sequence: CASSVFQGATGELFF.

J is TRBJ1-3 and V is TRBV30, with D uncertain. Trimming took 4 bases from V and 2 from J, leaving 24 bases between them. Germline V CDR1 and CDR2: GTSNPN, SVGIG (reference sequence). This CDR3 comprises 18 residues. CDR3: CAWTTPGRARNPGNTIYF. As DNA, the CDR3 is TGTGCCTGGACGACCCCCGGAAGGGCACGCAACCCTGGAAACACCATATATTTT.

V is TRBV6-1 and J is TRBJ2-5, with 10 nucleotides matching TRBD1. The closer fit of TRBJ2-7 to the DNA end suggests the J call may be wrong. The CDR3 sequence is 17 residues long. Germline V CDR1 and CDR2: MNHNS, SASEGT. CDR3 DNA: TGTGCCAGCAGTGGCTCAGGACAGGGGGACAATGTTTACGAGCAGTACTTC. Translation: CASSGSGQGDNVYEQYF.

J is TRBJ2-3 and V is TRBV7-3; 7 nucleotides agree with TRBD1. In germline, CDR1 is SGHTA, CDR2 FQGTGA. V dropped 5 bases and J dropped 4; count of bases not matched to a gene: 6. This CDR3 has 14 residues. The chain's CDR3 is CASSPTGVADTQYF. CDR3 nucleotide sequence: TGTGCCAGCAGCCCAACAGGGGTGGCAGATACGCAGTATTTT.

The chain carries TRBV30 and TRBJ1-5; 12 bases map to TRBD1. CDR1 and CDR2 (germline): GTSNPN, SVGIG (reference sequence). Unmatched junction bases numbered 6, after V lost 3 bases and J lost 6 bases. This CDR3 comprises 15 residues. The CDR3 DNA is TGTGCCTGGAGCCCCCGGGACAGGGGGCTTCAGCCCCAGCATTTT. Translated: CAWSPRDRGLQPQHF.

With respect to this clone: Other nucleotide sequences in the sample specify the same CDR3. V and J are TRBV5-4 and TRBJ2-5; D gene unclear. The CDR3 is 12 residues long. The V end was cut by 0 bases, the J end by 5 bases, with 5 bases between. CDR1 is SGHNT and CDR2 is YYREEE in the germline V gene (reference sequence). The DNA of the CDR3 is TGTGCCAGCAGCTTGGTCGGGGAGACCCAGTACTTC. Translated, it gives CASSLVGETQYF.

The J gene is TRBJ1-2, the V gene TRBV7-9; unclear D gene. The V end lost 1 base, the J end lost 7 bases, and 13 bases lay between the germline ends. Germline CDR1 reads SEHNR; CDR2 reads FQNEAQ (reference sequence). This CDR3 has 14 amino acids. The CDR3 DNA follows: TGTGCCAGCAGCTTAGTTTCCCCTGGAGTTGGCTACACCTTC. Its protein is CASSLVSPGVGYTF. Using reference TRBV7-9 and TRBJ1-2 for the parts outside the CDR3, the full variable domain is DTGVSQNPRHKITKRGQNVTFRCDPISEHNRLYWYRQTLGQGPEFLTYFQNEAQLEKSRLLSDRFSAERPKGSFSTLEIQRTEQGDSAMYLCASSLVSPGVGYTFGSGTRLTVV.

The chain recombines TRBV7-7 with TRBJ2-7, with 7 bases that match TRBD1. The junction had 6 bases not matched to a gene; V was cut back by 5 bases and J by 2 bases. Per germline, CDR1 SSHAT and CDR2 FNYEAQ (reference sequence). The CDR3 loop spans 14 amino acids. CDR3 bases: TGTGCCAGCAGCCCATTCGACAGGGCCTACGAGCAGTACTTC. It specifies CASSPFDRAYEQYF.

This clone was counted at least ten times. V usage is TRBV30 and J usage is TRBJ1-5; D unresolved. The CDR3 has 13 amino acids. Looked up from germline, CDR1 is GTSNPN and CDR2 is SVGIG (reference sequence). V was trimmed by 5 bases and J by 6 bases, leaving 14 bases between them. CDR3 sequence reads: CAWSGGDGQPQHF. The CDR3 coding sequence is TGTGCCTGGTCGGGCGGGGATGGTCAGCCCCAGCATTTT.

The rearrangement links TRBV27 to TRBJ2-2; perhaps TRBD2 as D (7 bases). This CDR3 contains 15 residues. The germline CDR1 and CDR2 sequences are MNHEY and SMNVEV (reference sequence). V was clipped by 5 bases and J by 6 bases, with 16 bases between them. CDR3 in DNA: TGTGCCAGCAGTGGGGGGGCAGGGTTAGCCGGGGAGCTGTTTTTT. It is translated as CASSGGAGLAGELFF.

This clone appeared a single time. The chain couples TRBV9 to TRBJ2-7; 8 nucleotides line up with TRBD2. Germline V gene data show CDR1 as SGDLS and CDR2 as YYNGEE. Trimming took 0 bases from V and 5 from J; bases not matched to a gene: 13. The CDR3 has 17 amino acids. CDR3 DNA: TGTGCCAGCAGCGTAGGTTCGTCGGCTAGCGGGTCACACGAGCAGTACTTC. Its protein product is CASSVGSSASGSHEQYF. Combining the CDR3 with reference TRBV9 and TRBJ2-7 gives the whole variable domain DSGVTQTPKHLITATGQRVTLRCSPRSGDLSVYWYQQSLDQGLQFLIQYYNGEERAKGNILERFSAQQFPDLHSELNLSSLELGDSALYFCASSVGSSASGSHEQYFGPGTRLTVT.

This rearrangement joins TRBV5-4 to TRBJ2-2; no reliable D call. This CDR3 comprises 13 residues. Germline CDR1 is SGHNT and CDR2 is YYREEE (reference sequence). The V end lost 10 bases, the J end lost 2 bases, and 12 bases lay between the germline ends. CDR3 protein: CAPQDGNTGELFF. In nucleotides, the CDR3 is TGTGCCCCCCAGGACGGTAACACCGGGGAGCTGTTTTTT.

Written as DNA, the CDR3 is TGTGCCAGCAGCTCGAGGAGGGCAGAGGATGGCTACACCTTC. Protein sequence: CASSSRRAEDGYTF. This rearrangement joins TRBV7-9 to TRBJ1-2; no definite D call. Trimming removed 4 bases from V and 6 bases from J, with 15 bases in between. CDR1 is SEHNR and CDR2 is FQNEAQ in the germline V gene (reference sequence). This CDR3 contains 14 residues.

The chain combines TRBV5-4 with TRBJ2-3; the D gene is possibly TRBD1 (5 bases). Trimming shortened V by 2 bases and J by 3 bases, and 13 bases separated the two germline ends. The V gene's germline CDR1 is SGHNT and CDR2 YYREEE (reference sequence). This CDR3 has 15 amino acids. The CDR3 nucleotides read TGTGCCAGCAGCTTCGAAGGGGTTGGAACAGATACGCAGTATTTT. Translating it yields CASSFEGVGTDTQYF.

This CDR3 reads CASSRDIRQTQYF. The CDR3 nucleotides are TGTGCCAGCAGTCGGGACATCAGGCAGACCCAGTACTTC. The chain recombines TRBV2 with TRBJ2-5; D perhaps matches TRBD1 (6 bases). The CDR3 contains 13 residues. Trimming stripped 5 bases from V and 6 bases from J, with 13 bases between. In germline, CDR1 is SNHLY, CDR2 FYNNEI.

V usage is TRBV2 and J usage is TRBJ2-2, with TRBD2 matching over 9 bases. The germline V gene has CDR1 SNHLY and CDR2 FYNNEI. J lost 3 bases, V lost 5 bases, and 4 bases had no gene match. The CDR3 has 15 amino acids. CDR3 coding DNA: TGTGCCAGCAGTTTAGCGGGAGCGGACACCGGGGAGCTGTTTTTT. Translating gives CASSLAGADTGELFF. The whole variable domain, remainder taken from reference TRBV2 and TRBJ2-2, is EPEVTQTPSHQVTQMGQEVILRCVPISNHLYFYWYRQILGQKVEFLVSFYNNEISEKSEIFDDQFSVERPDGSNFTLKIRSTKLEDSAMYFCASSLAGADTGELFFGEGSRLTVL.